This TCR beta chain was obtained from a study of T cell changes during pregnancy in multiple sclerosis. TCRdb keeps only in-frame clones here, not all; method: immunoSEQ multiplex PCR. The table includes 35,000 to 40,000 clones, around 90% detected once. Sequenced here: CD8+ T cells from peripheral blood mononuclear cells, sampled in the third trimester of pregnancy. This clonotype was sampled from a female donor with multiple sclerosis, enrolled in a pregnancy study.

DNA of the CDR3: TGCGCCAGCAGCCAACGACAGGGCTATCAGCCCCAGCATTTT. Translation gives CASSQRQGYQPQHF. The chain couples TRBV4-1 to TRBJ1-5; 7 bases map to TRBD1. Trimming removed 2 bases from V and 5 bases from J; junction bases left unmatched: 3. CDR1 MGHRA and CDR2 YSYEKL come from the germline V gene. There are 14 residues in the CDR3.